This T cell receptor (beta chain) is drawn from a study of identifying expanded T cells in peripheral blood. Healthy donors had no documented immune events, such as infections, while sampled. Assay used: immunoSEQ multiplex PCR; TCRdb lists only in-frame clones, some missing. The data hold about 81,000 clones, with over 80% observed a single time. About this clone: Its specificity is not known.

The CDR3 runs 17 residues. CDR1 and CDR2 (germline): SEHNR, FQNEAQ (reference sequence). Trimming took off 11 bases at V and 0 bases at J, with 22 bases between the two ends. General observations from the study: Two-week clone count variance significantly increased as total template count grew. Technical replicates showed around 1.2 changed clones; approximately 2 weeks roughly 16; four weeks 19.

The sequencing sample was made of blood. The chain employs TRBV7-9 and TRBJ2-2; D is uncertain. The sequence was obtained from a person aged 18 to 75 in good health. The CDR3 here is CAGQYKVTEPNTGELFF. CDR3 nucleotide sequence: TGTGCCGGGCAATACAAGGTCACAGAGCCGAACACCGGGGAGCTGTTTTTT. The variable domain in full, completed from reference TRBV7-9 and TRBJ2-2, reads DTGVSQNPRHKITKRGQNVTFRCDPISEHNRLYWYRQTLGQGPEFLTYFQNEAQLEKSRLLSDRFSAERPKGSFSTLEIQRTEQGDSAMYLCAGQYKVTEPNTGELFFGEGSRLTVL.